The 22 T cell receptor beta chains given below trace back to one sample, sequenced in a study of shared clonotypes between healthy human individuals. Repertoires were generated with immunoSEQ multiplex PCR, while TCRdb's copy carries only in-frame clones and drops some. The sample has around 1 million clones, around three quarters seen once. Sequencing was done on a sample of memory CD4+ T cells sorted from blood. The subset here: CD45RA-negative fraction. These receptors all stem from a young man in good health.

CDR3 protein: CASSLAGRSDGYTF. DNA for the CDR3: TGTGCCAGCAGCTTGGCTGGACGATCTGACGGCTACACCTTC. V and J are TRBV5-4 and TRBJ1-2; D unresolved. This CDR3 spans 14 amino acids. Per the germline V gene, CDR1 is SGHNT and CDR2 is YYREEE (reference sequence). The V and J ends lost 0 bases and 8 bases respectively, with 14 bases between them.

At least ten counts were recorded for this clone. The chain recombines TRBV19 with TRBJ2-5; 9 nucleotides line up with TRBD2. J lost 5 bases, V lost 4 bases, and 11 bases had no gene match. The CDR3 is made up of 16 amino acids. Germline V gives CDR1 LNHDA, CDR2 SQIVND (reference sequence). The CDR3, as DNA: TGTGCCAGTAGTAGACTAGCGGCCGGGACCTTGGAGACCCAGTACTTC. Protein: CASSRLAAGTLETQYF.

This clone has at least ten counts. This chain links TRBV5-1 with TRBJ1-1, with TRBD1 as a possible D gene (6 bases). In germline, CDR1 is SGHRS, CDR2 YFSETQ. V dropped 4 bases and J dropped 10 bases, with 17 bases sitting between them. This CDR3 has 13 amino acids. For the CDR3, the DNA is TGCGCCAGCAGCAGCAAAGGGGGGAACGTAGCTTTCTTT. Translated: CASSSKGGNVAFF.

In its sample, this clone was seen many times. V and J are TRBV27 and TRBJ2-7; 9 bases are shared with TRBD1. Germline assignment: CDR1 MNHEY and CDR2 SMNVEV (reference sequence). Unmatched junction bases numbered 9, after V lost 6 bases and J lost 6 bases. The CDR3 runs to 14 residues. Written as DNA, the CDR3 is TGTGCCAGCAGCTTGGGACAGGGAAGTCCCGAGCAGTACTTC. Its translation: CASSLGQGSPEQYF.

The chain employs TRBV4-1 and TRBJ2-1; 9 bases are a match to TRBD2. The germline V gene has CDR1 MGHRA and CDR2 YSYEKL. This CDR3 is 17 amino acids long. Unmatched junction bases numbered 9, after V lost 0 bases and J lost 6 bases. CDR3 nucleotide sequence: TGCGCCAGCAGCCAAGATCCGGGTAGCGGGAGTTTCAATGAGCAGTTCTTC. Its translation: CASSQDPGSGSFNEQFF.

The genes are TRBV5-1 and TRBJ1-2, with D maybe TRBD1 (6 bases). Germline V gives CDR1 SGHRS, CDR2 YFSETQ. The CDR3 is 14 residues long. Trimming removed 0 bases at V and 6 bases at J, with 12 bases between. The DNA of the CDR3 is TGCGCCAGCAGCTTGGCCCCAGGGGCAGATGGCTACACCTTC. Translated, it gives CASSLAPGADGYTF.

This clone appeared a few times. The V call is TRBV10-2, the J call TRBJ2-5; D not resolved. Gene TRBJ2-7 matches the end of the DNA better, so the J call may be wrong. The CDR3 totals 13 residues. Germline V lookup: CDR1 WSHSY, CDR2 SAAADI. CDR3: CASRWTPAYEQYF. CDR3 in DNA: TGCGCCAGCCGATGGACGCCAGCCTACGAGCAGTACTTC.

Written as DNA, the CDR3 is TGTGCCAGCTCACCGGGCGGGGGGCCCGCCGGGGGGCAGTTCTTC. This sequence encodes CASSPGGGPAGGQFF. The chain carries TRBV18 and TRBJ2-1, with 8 bases that match TRBD2. The CDR3 sequence is 15 residues long. Germline CDR1 reads KGHSH; CDR2 reads LQKENI. The trim removed 3 bases at V and 12 bases at J, leaving 13 bases unmatched.

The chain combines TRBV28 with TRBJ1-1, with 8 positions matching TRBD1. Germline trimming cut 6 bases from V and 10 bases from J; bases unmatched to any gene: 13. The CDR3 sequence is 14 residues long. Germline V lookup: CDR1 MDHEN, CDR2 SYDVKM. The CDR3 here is CASSSQTDREVAFF. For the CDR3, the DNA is TGTGCCAGCAGCTCGCAAACGGACAGGGAGGTAGCTTTCTTT.

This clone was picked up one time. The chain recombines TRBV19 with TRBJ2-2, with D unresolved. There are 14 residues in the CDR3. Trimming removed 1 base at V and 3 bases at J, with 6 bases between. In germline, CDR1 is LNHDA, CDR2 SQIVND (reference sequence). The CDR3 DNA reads TGTGCCAGTAGTATAGGGCGGTACACCGGGGAGCTGTTTTTT. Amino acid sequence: CASSIGRYTGELFF.

The CDR3 sequence is CASSSVGGNQPQHF. Here the CDR3 DNA reads TGTGCCAGCAGTTCGGTCGGCGGCAATCAGCCCCAGCATTTT. The chain is built from TRBV6-5 and TRBJ1-5, with D uncertain. This CDR3 region has 14 residues. The V and J ends lost 4 bases and 2 bases respectively, with 9 bases between them. Germline CDR1 reads MNHEY; CDR2 reads SVGAGI.

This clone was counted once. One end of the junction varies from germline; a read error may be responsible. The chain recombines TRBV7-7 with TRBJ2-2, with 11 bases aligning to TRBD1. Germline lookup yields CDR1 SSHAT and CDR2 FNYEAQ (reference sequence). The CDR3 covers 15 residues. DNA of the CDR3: TGTGCTAGCAGAGCCGGGACAGGGGGCACCGGGGAGCTGTTTTTT. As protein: CASRAGTGGTGELFF.

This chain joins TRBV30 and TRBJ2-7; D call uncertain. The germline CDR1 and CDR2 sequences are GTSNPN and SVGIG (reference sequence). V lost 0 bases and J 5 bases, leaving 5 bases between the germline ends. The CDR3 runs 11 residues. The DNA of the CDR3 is TGTGCCTGGAGTGTTGTGGACGAGCAGTACTTC. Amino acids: CAWSVVDEQYF.

CDR3: CASSPQGAGYGYTF. The CDR3 nucleotides read TGTGCCAGCAGTCCCCAGGGGGCAGGGTATGGCTACACCTTC. The chain employs TRBV27 and TRBJ1-2, with 8 bases identical to TRBD1. After removal of 5 bases from V and 5 bases from J, the junction contained 7 bases not matched to a gene. CDR1 and CDR2 from the germline V gene are MNHEY and SMNVEV (reference sequence). This CDR3 contains 14 residues.

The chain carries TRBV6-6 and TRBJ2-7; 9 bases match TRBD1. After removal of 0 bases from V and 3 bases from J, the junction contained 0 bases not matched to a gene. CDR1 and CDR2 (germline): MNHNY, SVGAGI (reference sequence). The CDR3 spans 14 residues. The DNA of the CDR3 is TGTGCCAGCAGTTACTCGGGACAGGGCTACGAGCAGTACTTC. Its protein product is CASSYSGQGYEQYF.

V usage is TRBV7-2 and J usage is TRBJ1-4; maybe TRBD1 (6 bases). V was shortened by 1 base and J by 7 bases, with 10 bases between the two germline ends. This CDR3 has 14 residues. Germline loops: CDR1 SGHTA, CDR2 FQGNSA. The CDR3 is CASSLDRAAEKLFF. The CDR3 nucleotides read TGTGCCAGCAGCTTAGACAGGGCGGCTGAAAAACTGTTTTTT.

The CDR3 region has the DNA TGTGCCAGCAACCCAATCGGACGAGATGACGAGCAGTACTTC. Translating gives CASNPIGRDDEQYF. The chain uses TRBV9 and TRBJ2-7; D gene unclear. Germline V lookup: CDR1 SGDLS, CDR2 YYNGEE. Trimming shortened V by 6 bases and J by 5 bases, and 18 bases separated the two germline ends. This CDR3 is built from 14 residues.

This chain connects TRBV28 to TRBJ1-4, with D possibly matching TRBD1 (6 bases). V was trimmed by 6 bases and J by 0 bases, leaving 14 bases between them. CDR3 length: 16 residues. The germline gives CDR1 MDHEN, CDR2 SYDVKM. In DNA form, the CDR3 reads TGTGCCAGCAGGCAGAGGGGGTTTACAACTAATGAAAAACTGTTTTTT. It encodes CASRQRGFTTNEKLFF.

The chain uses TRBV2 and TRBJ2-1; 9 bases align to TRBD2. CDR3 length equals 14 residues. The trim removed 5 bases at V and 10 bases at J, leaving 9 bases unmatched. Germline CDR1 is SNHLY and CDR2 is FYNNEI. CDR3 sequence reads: CASSSVAGAGEQFF. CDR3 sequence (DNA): TGTGCCAGCAGTTCCGTAGCGGGAGCGGGGGAGCAGTTCTTC.

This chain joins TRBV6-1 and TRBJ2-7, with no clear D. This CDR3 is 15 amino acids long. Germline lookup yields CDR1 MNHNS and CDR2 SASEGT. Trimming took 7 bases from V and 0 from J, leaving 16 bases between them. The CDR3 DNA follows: TGTGCCAGCAACACGGCAGCCACTGTCTCCTACGAGCAGTACTTC. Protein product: CASNTAATVSYEQYF.

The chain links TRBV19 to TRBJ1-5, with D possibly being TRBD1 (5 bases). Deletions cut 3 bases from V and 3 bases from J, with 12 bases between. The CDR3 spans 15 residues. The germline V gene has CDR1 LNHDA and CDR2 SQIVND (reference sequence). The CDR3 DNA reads TGTGCCAGTAGTATCGGCCCGGACACCAATCAGCCCCAGCATTTT. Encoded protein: CASSIGPDTNQPQHF.

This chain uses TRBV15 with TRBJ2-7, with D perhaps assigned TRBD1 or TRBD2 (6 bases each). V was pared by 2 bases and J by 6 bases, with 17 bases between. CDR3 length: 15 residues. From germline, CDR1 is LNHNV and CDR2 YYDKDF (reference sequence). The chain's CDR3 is CATSRRGEKRSEQYF. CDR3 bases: TGTGCCACCAGCAGAAGGGGGGAAAAAAGGAGCGAGCAGTACTTC.